This record looks at one T cell receptor beta chain sequence and its context. Those enrolled in Seattle joined during active infection and were followed longitudinally afterward. The sample is drawn from a study of blood T cell repertoires in COVID-19. Study as a whole: T cells, B-cell-depleted T cells, or PBMCs provided the cDNA or gDNA that served as material.

Original data processing: Counts of nucleated cells, estimated from reference gene primer amplification, were obtained. The assay was immunoSEQ multiplex PCR, and TCRdb's table has in-frame clones only and misses some. The DNA was the basis for D and trimming; V, J and clone size are from that table. The table shows under 200,000 clones, with roughly 89% occurring only once. The source of this sequence is a woman aged 70-85 years with COVID-19, enrolled during active disease. Sample: peripheral blood.

CDR3 bases: TGTGCCAGCATCAGGACAGGGGCGAACACTGAAGCTTTCTTT. Translation: CASIRTGANTEAFF. The V and J genes are TRBV2 and TRBJ1-1; 9 nucleotides align to TRBD1. Germline assignment: CDR1 SNHLY and CDR2 FYNNEI. This CDR3 has 14 amino acids. The junction had 4 bases not matched to a gene; V was cut back by 7 bases and J by 1 base.